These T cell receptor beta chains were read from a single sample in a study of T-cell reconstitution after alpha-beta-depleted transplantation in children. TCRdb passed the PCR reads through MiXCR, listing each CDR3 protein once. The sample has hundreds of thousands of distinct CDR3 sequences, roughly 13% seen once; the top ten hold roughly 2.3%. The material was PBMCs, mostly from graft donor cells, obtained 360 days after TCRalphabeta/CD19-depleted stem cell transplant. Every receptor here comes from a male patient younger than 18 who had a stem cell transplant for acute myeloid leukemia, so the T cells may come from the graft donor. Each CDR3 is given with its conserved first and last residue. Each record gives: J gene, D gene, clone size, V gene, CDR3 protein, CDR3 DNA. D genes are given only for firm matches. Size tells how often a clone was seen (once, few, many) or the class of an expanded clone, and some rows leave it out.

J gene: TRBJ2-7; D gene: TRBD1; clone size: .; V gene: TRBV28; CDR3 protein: CASSGDSLYEQYF; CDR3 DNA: TGTGCCAGCAGCGGGGACAGTTTATACGAGCAGTACTTC
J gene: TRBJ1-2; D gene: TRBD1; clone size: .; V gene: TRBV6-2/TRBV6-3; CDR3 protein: CASSYGGQRLGGYTF; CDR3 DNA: TGTGCCAGCAGTTATGGGGGACAGCGGCTCGGCGGCTACACCTTC
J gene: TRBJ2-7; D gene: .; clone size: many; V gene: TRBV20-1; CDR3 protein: CSARSYEQYF; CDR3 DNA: TGCAGTGCTAGATCGTACGAGCAGTACTTC
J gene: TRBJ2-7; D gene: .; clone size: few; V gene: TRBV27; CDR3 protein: CASSLSPGGAKEQYF; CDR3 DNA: TGTGCCAGCAGTTTATCTCCCGGGGGCGCGAAAGAGCAGTACTTC
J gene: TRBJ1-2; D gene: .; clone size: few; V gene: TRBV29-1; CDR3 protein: CSVEAANYGYTF; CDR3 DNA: TGCAGCGTTGAAGCAGCTAACTATGGCTACACCTTC
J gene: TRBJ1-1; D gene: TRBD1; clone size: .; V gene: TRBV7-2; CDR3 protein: CASSPNRGQGTEAFF; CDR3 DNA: TGTGCCAGCAGCCCGAACAGGGGGCAGGGGACTGAAGCTTTCTTT
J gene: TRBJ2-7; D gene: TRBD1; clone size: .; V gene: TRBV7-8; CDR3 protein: CASSLAHRTGKVTYEQYF; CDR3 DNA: TGTGCCAGCAGCTTAGCACACCGGACAGGGAAGGTGACCTACGAGCAGTACTTC
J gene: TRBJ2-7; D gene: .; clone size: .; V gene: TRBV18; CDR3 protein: CASSPLAGGPLSYEQYF; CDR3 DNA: TGTGCCAGCTCACCATTGGCAGGGGGGCCTCTCTCCTACGAGCAGTACTTC
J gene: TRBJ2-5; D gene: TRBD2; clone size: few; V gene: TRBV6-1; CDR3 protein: CASSKRSSGSRQETQYF; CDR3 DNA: TGTGCCAGCAGTAAACGATCTAGCGGGAGTCGTCAAGAGACCCAGTACTTC
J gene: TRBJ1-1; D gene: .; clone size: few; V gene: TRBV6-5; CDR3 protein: CASSSLGEAFF; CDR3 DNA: TGTGCCAGCAGTTCCCTAGGTGAAGCTTTCTTT
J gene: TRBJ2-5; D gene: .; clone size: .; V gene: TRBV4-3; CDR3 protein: CASSQEGTREETQYF; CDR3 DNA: TGCGCCAGCAGCCAAGAGGGAACTCGGGAAGAGACCCAGTACTTC
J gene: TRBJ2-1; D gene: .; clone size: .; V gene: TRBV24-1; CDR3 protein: CATSGLGPPTNEQFF; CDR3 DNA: TGTGCCACCAGTGGGCTGGGACCACCTACGAATGAGCAGTTCTTC
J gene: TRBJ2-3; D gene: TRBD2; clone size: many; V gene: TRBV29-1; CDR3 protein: CSVQGAGAGDTQYF; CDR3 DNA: TGCAGCGTTCAGGGAGCGGGGGCCGGGGATACGCAGTATTTT